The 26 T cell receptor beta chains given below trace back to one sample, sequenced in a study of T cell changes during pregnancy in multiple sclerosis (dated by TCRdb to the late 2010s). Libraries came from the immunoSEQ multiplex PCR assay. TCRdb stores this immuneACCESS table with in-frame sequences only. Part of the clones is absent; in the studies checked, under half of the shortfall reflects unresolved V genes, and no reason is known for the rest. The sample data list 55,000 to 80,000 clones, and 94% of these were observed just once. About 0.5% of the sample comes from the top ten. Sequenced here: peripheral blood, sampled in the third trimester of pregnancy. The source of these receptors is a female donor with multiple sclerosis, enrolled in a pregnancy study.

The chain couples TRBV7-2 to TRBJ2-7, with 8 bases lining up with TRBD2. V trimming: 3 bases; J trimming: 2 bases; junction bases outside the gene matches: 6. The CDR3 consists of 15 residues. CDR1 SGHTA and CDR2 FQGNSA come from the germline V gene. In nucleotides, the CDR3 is TGTGCCAGCAGCTTGGTAGCGGGGCCTGCCTACGAGCAGTACTTC. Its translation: CASSLVAGPAYEQYF.

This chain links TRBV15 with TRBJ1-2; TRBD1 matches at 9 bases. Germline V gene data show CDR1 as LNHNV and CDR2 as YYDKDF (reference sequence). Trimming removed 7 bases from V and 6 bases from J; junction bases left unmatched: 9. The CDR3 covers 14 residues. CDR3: CATTGQGYKDGYTF. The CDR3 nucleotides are TGTGCCACCACGGGACAGGGCTATAAGGATGGCTACACCTTC.

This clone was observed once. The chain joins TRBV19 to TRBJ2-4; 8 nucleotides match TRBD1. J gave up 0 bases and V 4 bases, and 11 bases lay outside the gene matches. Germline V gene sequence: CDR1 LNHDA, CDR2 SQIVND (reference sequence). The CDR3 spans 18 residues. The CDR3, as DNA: TGTGCCAGTAGTACGGATCGGACAGGGCTCCTAGCCAAAAACATTCAGTACTTC. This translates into CASSTDRTGLLAKNIQYF.

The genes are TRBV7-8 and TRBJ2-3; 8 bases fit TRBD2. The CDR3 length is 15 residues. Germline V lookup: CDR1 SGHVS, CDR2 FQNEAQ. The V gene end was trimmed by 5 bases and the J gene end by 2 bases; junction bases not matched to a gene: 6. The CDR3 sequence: CASSPRGGNTDTQYF. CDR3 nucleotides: TGTGCCAGCAGCCCTCGGGGGGGGAACACAGATACGCAGTATTTT.

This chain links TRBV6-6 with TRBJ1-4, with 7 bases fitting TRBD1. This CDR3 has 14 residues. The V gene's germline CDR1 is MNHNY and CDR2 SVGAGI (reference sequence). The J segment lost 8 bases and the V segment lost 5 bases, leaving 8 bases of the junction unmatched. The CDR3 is CASSKRGQQEKLFF. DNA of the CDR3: TGTGCCAGCAGTAAGAGGGGGCAGCAAGAAAAACTGTTTTTT.

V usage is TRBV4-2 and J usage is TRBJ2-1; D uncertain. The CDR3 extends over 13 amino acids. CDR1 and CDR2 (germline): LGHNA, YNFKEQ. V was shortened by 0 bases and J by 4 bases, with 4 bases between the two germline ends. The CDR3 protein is CASSQEAYNEQFF. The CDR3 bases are TGTGCCAGCAGCCAAGAGGCATACAATGAGCAGTTCTTC.

The CDR3 DNA reads as TGCGCCAGCAGCCAAGCCCCCCTACGGGAGAACTATGGCTACACCTTC. Its translation is CASSQAPLRENYGYTF. The J gene is TRBJ1-2, the V gene TRBV5-1; D call uncertain. CDR3 length: 16 amino acids. V was clipped by 4 bases and J by 2 bases, with 18 bases between them. The germline V gene encodes CDR1 SGHRS and CDR2 YFSETQ.

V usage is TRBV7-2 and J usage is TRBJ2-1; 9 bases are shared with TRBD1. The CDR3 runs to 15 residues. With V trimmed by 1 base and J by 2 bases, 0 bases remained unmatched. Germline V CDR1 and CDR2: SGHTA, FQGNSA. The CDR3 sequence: CASSLDRGPYNEQFF. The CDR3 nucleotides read TGTGCCAGCAGCTTAGACAGGGGGCCCTACAATGAGCAGTTCTTC.

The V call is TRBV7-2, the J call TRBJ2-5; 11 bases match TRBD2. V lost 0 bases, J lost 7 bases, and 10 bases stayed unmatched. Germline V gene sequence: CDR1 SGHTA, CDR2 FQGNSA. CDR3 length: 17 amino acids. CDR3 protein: CASSLASGGGHRTTQYF. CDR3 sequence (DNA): TGTGCCAGCAGCTTAGCTAGCGGGGGGGGACATCGTACGACCCAGTACTTC.

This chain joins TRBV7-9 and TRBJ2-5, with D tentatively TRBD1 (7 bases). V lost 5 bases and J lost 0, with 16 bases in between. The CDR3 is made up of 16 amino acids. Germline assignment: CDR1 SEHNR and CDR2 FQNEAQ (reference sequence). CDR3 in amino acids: CASSRETGLYQETQYF. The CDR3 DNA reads TGTGCCAGCAGCCGGGAGACAGGGCTGTACCAAGAGACCCAGTACTTC. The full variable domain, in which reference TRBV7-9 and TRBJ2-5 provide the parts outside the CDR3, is DTGVSQNPRHKITKRGQNVTFRCDPISEHNRLYWYRQTLGQGPEFLTYFQNEAQLEKSRLLSDRFSAERPKGSFSTLEIQRTEQGDSAMYLCASSRETGLYQETQYFGPGTRLLVL.

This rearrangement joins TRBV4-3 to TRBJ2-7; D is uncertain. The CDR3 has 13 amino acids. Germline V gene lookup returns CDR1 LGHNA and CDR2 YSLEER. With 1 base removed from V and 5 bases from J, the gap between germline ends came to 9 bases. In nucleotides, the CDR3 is TGCGCCAGCAGCCAAGTTCTAAGTCACGAGCAGTACTTC. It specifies CASSQVLSHEQYF.

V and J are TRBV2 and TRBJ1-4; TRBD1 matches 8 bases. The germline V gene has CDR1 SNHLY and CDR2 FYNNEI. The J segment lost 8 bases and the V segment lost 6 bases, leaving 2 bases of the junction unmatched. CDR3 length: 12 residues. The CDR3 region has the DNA TGTGCCAGCAGGGACAGGGAAGAAAAACTGTTTTTT. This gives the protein CASRDREEKLFF.

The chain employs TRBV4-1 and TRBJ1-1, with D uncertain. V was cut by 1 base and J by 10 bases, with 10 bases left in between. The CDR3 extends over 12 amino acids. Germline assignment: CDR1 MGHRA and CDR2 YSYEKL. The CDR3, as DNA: TGCGCCAGCAGCCAAGGGAGGTTAGCAGCTTTCTTT. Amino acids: CASSQGRLAAFF.

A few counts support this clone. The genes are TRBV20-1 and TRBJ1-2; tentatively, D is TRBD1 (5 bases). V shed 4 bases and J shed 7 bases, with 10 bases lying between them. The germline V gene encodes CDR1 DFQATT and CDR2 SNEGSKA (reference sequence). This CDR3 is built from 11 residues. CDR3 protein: CSATRTLGYTF. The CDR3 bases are TGCAGTGCTACGAGGACACTTGGCTACACCTTC.

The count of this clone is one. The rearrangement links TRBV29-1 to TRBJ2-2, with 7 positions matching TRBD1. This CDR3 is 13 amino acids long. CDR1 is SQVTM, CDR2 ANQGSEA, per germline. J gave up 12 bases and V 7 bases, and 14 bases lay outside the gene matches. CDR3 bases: TGCAGCGCCGCCCCCAGACAGGGCGAGAAGCTGTTTTTT. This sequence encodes CSAAPRQGEKLFF.

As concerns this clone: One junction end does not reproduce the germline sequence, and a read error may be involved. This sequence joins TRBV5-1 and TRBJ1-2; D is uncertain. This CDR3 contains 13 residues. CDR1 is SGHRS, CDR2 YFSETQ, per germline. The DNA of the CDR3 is TGCGCCAGCAGGTTGGAAGGCGGCTATGGCTACACCTTC. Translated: CASRLEGGYGYTF.

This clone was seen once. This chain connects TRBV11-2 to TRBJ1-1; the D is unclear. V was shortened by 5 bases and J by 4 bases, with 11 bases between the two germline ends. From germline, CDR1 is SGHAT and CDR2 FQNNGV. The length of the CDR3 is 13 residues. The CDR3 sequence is CASSPGLPTEAFF. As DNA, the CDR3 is TGTGCCAGCAGCCCGGGTTTGCCCACTGAAGCTTTCTTT.

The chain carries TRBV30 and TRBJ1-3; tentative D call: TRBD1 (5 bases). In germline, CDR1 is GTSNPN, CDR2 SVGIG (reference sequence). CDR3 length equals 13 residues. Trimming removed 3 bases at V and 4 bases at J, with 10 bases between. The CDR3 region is CAWSPGEGNTIYF. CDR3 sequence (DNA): TGTGCCTGGAGCCCGGGGGAGGGAAACACCATATATTTT.

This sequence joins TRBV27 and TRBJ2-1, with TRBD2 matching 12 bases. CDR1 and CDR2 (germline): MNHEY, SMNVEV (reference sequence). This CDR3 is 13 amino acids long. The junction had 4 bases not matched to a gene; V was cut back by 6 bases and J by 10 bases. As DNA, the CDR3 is TGTGCCAGCAGGACTAGCGGGGGTGGGGAGCAGTTCTTC. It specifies CASRTSGGGEQFF.

The CDR3 loop is CASSEIGQGNGYTF. In nucleotides, the CDR3 is TGTGCCAGCAGTGAAATCGGACAGGGGAATGGCTACACCTTC. The chain recombines TRBV6-1 with TRBJ1-2, with TRBD1 identical over 9 bases. CDR1 and CDR2 (germline): MNHNS, SASEGT. This CDR3 has 14 amino acids. Trimming removed 2 bases from V and 6 bases from J; junction bases left unmatched: 4.

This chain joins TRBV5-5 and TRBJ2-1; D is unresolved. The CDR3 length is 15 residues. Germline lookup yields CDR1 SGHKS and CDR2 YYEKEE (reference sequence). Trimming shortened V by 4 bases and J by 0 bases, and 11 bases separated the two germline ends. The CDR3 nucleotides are TGTGCCAGCAGCCTGAATGGCCTCTCCTACAATGAGCAGTTCTTC. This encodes CASSLNGLSYNEQFF.

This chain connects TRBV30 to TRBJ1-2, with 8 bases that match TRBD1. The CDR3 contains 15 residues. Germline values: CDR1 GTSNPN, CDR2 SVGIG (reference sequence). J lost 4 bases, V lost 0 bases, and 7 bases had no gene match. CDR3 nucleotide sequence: TGTGCCTGGAGTGTACAGGGGGGCCGTAGCTATGGCTACACCTTC. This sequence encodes CAWSVQGGRSYGYTF.

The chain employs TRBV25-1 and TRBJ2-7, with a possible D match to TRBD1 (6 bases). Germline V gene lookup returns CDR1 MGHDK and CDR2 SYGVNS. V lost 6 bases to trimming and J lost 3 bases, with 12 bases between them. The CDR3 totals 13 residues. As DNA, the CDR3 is TGTGCCAGCAGCCAGACAGGTCTCTACGAGCAGTACTTC. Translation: CASSQTGLYEQYF.

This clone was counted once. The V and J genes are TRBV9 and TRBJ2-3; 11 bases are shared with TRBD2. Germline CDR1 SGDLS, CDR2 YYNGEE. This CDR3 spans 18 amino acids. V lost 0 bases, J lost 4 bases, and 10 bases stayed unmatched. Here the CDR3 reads CASSVDALAGAGADTQYF. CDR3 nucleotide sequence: TGTGCCAGCAGCGTAGATGCACTAGCGGGGGCGGGGGCAGATACGCAGTATTTT.

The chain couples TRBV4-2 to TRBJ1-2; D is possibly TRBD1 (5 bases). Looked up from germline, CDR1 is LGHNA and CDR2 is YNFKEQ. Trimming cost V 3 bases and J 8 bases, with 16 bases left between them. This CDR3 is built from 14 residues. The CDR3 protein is CASSQVGGAQGYTF. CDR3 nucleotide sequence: TGTGCCAGCAGCCAGGTGGGCGGGGCCCAGGGCTACACCTTC.

This CDR3 reads CASSLGSTGGGEAFF. In DNA form, the CDR3 reads TGCGCCAGCAGCTTGGGCTCTACAGGGGGCGGGGAAGCTTTCTTT. The chain has TRBV5-1 and TRBJ1-1; 9 bases are a match to TRBD1. Trimming took 0 bases from V and 8 from J; bases not matched to a gene: 8. The length of the CDR3 is 15 residues. Germline-derived CDR1 and CDR2 are SGHRS and YFSETQ.